The entry below gives a single T cell receptor (beta chain) sequence along with its context. This record belongs to a study of shared T cell receptors in the human thymus. The junction had 7 bases not matched to a gene; V was cut back by 6 bases and J by 5 bases. Germline loops: CDR1 MNHEY, CDR2 SVGAGI. The length of the CDR3 is 14 residues. Generated by immunoSEQ multiplex PCR, the TCRdb table keeps only in-frame clones and is missing some. Of 720,000 or so clones listed, 70% to 90% are singletons. Another study also made use of these data, one on human thymus T cells.

This TCR came from a girl under three years old with a congenital heart defect. This chain joins TRBV6-5 and TRBJ1-2; 9 bases map to TRBD1. Sequencing was done on a sample of thymocytes. The CDR3 DNA reads as TGTGCCAGCAGCCCACGGACAGGGGCTTATGGCTACACCTTC. Translated, it gives CASSPRTGAYGYTF.